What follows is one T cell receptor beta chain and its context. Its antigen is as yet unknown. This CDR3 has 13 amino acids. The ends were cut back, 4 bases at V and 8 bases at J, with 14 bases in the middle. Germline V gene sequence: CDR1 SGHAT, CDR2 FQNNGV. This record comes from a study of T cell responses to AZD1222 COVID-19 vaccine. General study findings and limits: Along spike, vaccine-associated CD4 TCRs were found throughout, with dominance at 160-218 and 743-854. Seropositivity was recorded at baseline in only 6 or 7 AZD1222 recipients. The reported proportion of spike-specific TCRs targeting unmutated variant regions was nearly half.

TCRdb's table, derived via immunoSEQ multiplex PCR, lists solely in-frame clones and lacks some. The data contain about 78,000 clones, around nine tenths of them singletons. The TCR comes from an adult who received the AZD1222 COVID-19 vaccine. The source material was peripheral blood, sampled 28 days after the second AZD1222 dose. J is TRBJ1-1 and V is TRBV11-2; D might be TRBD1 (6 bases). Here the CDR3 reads CASSYQGQTEAFF. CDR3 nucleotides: TGTGCCAGCAGCTATCAGGGGCAAACAGAAGCTTTCTTT.